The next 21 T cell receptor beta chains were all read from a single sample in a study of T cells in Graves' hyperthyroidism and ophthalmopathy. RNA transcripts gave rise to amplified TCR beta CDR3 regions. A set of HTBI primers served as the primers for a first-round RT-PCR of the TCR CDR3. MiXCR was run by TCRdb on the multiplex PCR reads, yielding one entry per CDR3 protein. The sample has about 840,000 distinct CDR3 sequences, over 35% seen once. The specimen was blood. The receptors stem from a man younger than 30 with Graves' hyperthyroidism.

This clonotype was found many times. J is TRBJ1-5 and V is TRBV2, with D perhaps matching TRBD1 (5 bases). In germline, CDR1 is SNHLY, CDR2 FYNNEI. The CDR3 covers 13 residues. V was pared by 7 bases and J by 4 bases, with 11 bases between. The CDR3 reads CASMTGGNQPQHF. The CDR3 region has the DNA TGTGCCAGCATGACGGGGGGAAATCAGCCCCAGCATTTT.

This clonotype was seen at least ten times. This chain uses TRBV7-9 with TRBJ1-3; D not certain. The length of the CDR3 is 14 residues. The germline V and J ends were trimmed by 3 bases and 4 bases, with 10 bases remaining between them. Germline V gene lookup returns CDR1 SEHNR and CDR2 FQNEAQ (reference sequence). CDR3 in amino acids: CASSFEGSGNTIYF. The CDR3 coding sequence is TGTGCCAGCAGCTTCGAGGGATCCGGAAACACCATATATTTT.

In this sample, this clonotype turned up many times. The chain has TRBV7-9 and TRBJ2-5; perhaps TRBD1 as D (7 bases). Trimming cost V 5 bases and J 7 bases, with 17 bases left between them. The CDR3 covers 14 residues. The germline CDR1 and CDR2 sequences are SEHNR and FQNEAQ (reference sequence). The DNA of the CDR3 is TGTGCCAGCAGCGGGGGGACAGCTGAATGGACCCAGTACTTC. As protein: CASSGGTAEWTQYF.

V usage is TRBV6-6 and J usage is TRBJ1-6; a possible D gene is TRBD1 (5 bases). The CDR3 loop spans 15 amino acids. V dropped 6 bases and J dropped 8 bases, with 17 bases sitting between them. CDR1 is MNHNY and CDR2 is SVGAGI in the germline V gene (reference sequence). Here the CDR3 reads CASRTLGRFDSPLHF. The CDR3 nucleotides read TGTGCCAGCAGAACCTTGGGGCGTTTCGATTCACCCCTCCACTTT.

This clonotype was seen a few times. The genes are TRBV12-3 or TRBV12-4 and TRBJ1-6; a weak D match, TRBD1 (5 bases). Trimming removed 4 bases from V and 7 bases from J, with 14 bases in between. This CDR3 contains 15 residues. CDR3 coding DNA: TGTGCCAGCAGTTCGGACACCGGCCCAAATTCACCCCTCCACTTT. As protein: CASSSDTGPNSPLHF.

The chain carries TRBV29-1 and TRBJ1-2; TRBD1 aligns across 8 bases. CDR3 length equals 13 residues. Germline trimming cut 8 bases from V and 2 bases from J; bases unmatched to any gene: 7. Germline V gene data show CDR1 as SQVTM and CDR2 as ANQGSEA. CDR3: CSTKTGANYGYTF. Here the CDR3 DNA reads TGCAGCACCAAGACAGGGGCCAACTATGGCTACACCTTC.

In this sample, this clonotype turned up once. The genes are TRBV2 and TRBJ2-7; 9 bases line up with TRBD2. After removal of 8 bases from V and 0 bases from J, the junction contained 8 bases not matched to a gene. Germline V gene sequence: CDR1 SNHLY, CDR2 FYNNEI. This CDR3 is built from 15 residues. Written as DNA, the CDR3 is TGTGCCAGCGGATTCCTAGCGGGGTACTCCTACGAGCAGTACTTC. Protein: CASGFLAGYSYEQYF.

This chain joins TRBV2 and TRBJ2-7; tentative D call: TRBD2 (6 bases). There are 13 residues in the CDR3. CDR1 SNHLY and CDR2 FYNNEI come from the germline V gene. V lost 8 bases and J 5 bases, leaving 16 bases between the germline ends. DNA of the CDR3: TGTGCCAGCCGACTAGGGGTAATCGACGAGCAGTACTTC. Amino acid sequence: CASRLGVIDEQYF.

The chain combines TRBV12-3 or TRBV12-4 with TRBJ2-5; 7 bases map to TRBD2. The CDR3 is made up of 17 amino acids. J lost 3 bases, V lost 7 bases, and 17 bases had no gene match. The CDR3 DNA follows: TGTGCCAGCACCAGGTTTAGCGGCGGGAGCGTCGAAGAGACCCAGTACTTC. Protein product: CASTRFSGGSVEETQYF.

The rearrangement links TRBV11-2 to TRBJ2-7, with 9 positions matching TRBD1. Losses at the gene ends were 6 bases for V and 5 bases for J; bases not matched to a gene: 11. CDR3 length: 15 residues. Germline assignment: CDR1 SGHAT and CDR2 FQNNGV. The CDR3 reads CASRGTGSPPHEQYF. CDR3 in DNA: TGTGCCAGCAGGGGGACAGGGAGCCCCCCCCACGAGCAGTACTTC.

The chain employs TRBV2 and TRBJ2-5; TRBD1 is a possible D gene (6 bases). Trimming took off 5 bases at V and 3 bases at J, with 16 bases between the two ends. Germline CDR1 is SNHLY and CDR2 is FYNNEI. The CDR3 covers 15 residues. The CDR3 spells CASSLLTGLKETQYF. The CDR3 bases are TGTGCCAGCAGTTTGCTTACAGGGCTAAAAGAGACCCAGTACTTC.

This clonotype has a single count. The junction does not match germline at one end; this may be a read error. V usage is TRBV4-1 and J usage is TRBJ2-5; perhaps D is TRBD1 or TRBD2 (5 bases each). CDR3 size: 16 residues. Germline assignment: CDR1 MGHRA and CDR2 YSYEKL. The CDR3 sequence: CASSRNRDPGRETQYF. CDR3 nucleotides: TGTGCCAGCAGCCGAAACCGGGACCCCGGTAGGGAGACCCAGTACTTC.

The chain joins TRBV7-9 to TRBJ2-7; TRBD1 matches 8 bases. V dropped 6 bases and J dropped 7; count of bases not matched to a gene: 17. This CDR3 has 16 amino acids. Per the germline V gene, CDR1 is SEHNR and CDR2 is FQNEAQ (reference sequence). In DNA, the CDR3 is TGTGCCAGCAGACGGACAGGGTCCCCGCCCACCGGGGAGCAGTACTTC. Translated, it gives CASRRTGSPPTGEQYF.

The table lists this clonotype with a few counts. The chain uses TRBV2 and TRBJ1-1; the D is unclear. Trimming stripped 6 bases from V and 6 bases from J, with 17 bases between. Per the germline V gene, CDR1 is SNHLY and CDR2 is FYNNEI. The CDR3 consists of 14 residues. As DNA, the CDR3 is TGTGCCAGCAGCCAAGAGGCGGGCGAGGCTGAAGCTTTCTTT. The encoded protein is CASSQEAGEAEAFF.

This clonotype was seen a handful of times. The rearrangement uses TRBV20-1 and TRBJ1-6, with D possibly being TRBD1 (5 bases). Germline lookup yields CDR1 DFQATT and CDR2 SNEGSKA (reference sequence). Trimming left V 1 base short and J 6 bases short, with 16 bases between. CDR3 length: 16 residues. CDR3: CSARGARQGINSPLHF. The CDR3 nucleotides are TGCAGTGCTAGAGGGGCTCGGCAGGGCATTAATTCACCCCTCCACTTT.

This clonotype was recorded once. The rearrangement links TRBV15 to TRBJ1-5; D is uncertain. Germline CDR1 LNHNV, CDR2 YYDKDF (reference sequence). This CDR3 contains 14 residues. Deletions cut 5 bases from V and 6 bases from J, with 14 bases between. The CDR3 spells CATSEDGAAQPQHF. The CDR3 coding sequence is TGTGCCACCAGCGAAGATGGAGCGGCTCAGCCCCAGCATTTT.

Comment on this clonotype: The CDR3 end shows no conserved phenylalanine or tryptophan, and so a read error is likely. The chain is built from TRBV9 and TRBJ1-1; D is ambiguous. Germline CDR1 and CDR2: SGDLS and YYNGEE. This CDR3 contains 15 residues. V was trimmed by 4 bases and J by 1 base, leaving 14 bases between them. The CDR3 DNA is TGTGCCAGCAGCATCCGATCCGACGGGAACACTGAAGCTTTCATT. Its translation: CASSIRSDGNTEAFI.

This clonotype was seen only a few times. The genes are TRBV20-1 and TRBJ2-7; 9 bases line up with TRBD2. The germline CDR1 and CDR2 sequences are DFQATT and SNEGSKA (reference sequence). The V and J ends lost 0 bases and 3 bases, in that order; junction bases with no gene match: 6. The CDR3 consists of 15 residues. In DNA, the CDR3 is TGCAGTGCTAGAGATTTGGGGACTAGCCGCTACGAGCAGTACTTC. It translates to CSARDLGTSRYEQYF.

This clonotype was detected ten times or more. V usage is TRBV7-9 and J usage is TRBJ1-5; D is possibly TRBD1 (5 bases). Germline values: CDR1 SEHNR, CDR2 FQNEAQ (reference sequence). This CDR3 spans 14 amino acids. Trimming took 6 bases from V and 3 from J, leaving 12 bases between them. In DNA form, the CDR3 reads TGTGCCAGCAGTCGAGACAGTTTCAATCAGCCCCAGCATTTT. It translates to CASSRDSFNQPQHF.

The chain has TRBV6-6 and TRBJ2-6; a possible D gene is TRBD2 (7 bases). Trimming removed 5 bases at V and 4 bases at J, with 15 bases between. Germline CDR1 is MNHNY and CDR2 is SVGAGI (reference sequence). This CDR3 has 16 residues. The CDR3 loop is CASSPVGGAGANVLTF. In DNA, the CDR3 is TGTGCCAGCAGTCCCGTAGGGGGGGCCGGGGCCAACGTCCTGACTTTC.

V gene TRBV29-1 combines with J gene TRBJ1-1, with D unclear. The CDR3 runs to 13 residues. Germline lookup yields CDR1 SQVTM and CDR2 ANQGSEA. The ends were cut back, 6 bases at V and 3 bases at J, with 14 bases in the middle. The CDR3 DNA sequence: TGCAGCGTGGCAGGACTCGGTCACACTGAAGCTTTCTTT. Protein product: CSVAGLGHTEAFF.